Sequencing of this TCR beta chain was carried out in a study of CD8 T cells in Susac syndrome. This CDR3 has 13 amino acids. V lost 6 bases to trimming and J lost 0 bases, with 9 bases between them. It was with random hexamers that roughly 0.45 to 1 ug RNA was reverse transcribed. TCRdb passed the immunoSEQ multiplex PCR reads through MiXCR, listing each CDR3 protein once. The sample includes roughly 190,000 distinct CDR3 sequences, around 93% of them seen just once. This sequence joins TRBV12-3 or TRBV12-4 and TRBJ2-7, with D perhaps matching TRBD1 (5 bases). This TCR derives from a human donor with Susac syndrome. Sequenced: CD8+ T cells from PBMCs. The CDR3 region is CASRPTASYEQYF. The CDR3 DNA follows: TGTGCCAGCAGGCCGACAGCCTCCTACGAGCAGTACTTC.